This T cell receptor (beta chain) came from a study of blood T cells in healthy people across ages. A sample-barcoded 5' primer and a J-beta primer mix were used in a second PCR of about 6 to 12 cycles. TCRdb reprocessed the 5' RACE reads with MiXCR, giving one entry per CDR3 protein. Here the sample spans about 1,400,000 distinct CDR3 sequences, 42% being singletons. Researchers report isolating at least 6.5 million PBMCs per sample. The CDR3 length is 11 residues. Germline V lookup: CDR1 SGHAT, CDR2 FQDESV (reference sequence). The ends were cut back, 2 bases at V and 6 bases at J, with 5 bases in the middle.

This TCR was sampled from a woman aged 18-29 years in good health. This rearrangement joins TRBV11-1 to TRBJ2-7; D remains unclear. The sample consisted of blood. The CDR3 loop reads CASSLMTEQYF. Here the CDR3 DNA reads TGTGCCAGCAGCTTAATGACCGAGCAGTACTTC.